This T cell receptor (beta chain) was sequenced for a study of shared clonotypes between healthy human individuals. Study observations and caveats: Sorted-subset sequencing, rarefaction showed, was incomplete despite large depth.

In the case of this clone: Antigen specificity is unknown.

The study separated CD4+ cells into CD45RA+ naive and CD45RA-negative memory subsets. The V gene's germline CDR1 is SGHAT and CDR2 FQNNGV. The CDR3 totals 13 residues. The ends lost 5 bases at V and 6 bases at J; junction bases unmatched: 4. This table comes from immunoSEQ multiplex PCR, and its TCRdb copy is limited to in-frame clones, with some not included. The sample holds fewer than 400,000 clones; less than 85% are singletons and the top ten take about 9.3%. This receptor was identified in a man under 40 in good health. Sequencing was done on a sample of memory CD4+ T cells sorted from blood. Documented subset: CD45RA-negative fraction. The V and J genes are TRBV11-2 and TRBJ1-2, with 9 bases that match TRBD1. CDR3 in amino acids: CASSITGGDGYTF. The CDR3 DNA reads TGTGCCAGCAGCATAACAGGGGGCGATGGCTACACCTTC.